This T cell receptor beta chain derives from a study of response to subunit inactivated influenza vaccine. Study findings and constraints: With each seasonal influenza vaccination, the authors suggested, few new T cells are recruited.

Note on this clonotype: Its antigen is unknown.

TCRdb passed the RT-PCR reads through MiXCR, listing each CDR3 protein once. The data contain under 550,000 distinct CDR3 sequences, approximately 7.3% of them singletons. The CDR3 runs to 15 residues. Deletions cut 0 bases from V and 7 bases from J, with 18 bases between. Germline CDR1 DFQATT, CDR2 SNEGSKA (reference sequence). This TCR was sampled from a man between 50 and 69 years old who received an inactivated influenza vaccine. Material: PBMCs from blood, obtained less than 25 months after vaccination. The chain links TRBV20-1 to TRBJ1-1; D perhaps matches TRBD1 (5 bases). The CDR3 spells CSARDGGSGRDEAFF. CDR3 nucleotides: TGCAGTGCTAGAGATGGAGGTTCAGGGCGGGATGAAGCTTTCTTT.